This TCR beta chain was captured in a study of blood T cell repertoires in COVID-19. About the study: Material from acute and convalescent COVID-19 was sourced from the United States, Italy and Spain. PBMCs, B-cell-depleted T cells, or T cells were the source of the cDNA or gDNA that made up the material.

Per germline, CDR1 MNHEY and CDR2 SVGAGI. J was trimmed by 5 bases and V by 6 bases; bases with no gene match: 4. This CDR3 has 14 amino acids. Under the authors' procedure: Using reference gene primer amplification, nucleated cell counts were estimated. Some clones are missing from TCRdb's copy, which holds only in-frame ones; the method was immunoSEQ multiplex PCR. The V and J calls and clone size were taken over from that table, and D and trimming were inferred from the DNA. The repertoire has 90,000 to 120,000 clones, roughly four fifths of them found once; the top ten carry about 5%. Sequencing used peripheral blood. The sequence was obtained from a man between 60 and 75 years old with acute or convalescent COVID-19. This chain joins TRBV6-5 and TRBJ2-1, with 10 bases matching TRBD1. The CDR3, as DNA: TGTGCCAGCAGAGCCGGGACAGGGGACAATGAGCAGTTCTTC. Amino acids: CASRAGTGDNEQFF.